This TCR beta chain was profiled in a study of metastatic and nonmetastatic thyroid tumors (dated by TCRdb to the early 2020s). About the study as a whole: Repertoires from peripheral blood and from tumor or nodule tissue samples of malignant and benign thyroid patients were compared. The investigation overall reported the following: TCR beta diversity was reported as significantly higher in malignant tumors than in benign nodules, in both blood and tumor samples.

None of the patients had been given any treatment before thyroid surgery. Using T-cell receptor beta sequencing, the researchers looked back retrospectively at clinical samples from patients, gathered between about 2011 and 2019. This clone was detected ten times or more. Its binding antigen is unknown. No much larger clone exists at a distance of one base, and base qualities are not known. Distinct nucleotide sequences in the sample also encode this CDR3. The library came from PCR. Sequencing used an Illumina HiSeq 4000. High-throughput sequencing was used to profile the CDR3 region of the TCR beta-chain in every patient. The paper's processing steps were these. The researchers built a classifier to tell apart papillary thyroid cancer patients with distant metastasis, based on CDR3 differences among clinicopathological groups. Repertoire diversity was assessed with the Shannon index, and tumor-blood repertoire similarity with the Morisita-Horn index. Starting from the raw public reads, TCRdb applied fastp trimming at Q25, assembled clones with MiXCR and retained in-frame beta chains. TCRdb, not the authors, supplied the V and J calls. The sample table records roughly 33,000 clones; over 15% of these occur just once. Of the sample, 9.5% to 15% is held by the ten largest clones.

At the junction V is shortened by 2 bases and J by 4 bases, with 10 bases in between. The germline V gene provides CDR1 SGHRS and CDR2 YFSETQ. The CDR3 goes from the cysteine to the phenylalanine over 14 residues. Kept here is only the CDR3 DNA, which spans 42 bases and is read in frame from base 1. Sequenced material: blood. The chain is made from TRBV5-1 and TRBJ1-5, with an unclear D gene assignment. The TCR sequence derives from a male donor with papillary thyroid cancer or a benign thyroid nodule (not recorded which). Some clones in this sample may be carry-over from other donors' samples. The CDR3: CASSLGGPNQPQHF. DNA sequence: TGCGCCAGCAGCTTAGGAGGCCCAAATCAGCCCCAGCATTTT.